Presented here are 17 T cell receptor beta chains from one specimen sequenced in a study of technical replicates of blood from a few donors. The assay was immunoSEQ multiplex PCR, and TCRdb's table has in-frame clones only and misses some. The data hold some 99,000 clones, with 95% observed a single time. The sample consisted of T cells isolated from PBMCs. These receptors came from a human donor in good health.

This clone came up once. J is TRBJ2-2 and V is TRBV5-1, with a possible D match to TRBD2 (5 bases). V shed 9 bases and J shed 8 bases, with 23 bases lying between them. The CDR3 is 15 amino acids. Per the germline V gene, CDR1 is SGHRS and CDR2 is YFSETQ. In DNA form, the CDR3 reads TGCGCCACCGGCCGGAGCGGCCCCGGTACGGGGGAGCTGTTTTTT. Protein sequence: CATGRSGPGTGELFF.

In this sample, this clone turned up once. The chain employs TRBV18 and TRBJ2-7; 7 positions match TRBD1. CDR1 and CDR2 (germline): KGHSH, LQKENI. The CDR3 has 16 amino acids. V was clipped by 3 bases and J by 0 bases; unmatched bases: 8. CDR3 nucleotides: TGTGCCAGCTCACCCTCCTTCGGACAGGACTCCTACGAGCAGTACTTC. Its translation: CASSPSFGQDSYEQYF.

The chain is built from TRBV29-1 and TRBJ2-1, with 7 bases matching TRBD1. Looked up from germline, CDR1 is SQVTM and CDR2 is ANQGSEA. The CDR3 length is 14 residues. Trimming took 4 bases from V and 4 from J; bases not matched to a gene: 7. The CDR3 nucleotides are TGCAGCGTTGGAGGGGGCTTTGGATACAATGAGCAGTTCTTC. It translates to CSVGGGFGYNEQFF.

The chain has TRBV19 and TRBJ2-3, with TRBD2 matching 7 bases. Trimming at V came to 6 bases and at J to 3 bases, leaving 3 bases not matched to a gene. The CDR3 has 13 residues. Germline-derived CDR1 and CDR2 are LNHDA and SQIVND (reference sequence). CDR3 sequence: CASRGGWTDTQYF. Here the CDR3 DNA reads TGTGCCAGTAGGGGGGGGTGGACAGATACGCAGTATTTT.

In its sample, this clone was seen once. The V call is TRBV28, the J call TRBJ1-2, with D perhaps TRBD1 (5 bases). Trimming shortened V by 10 bases and J by 4 bases, and 13 bases separated the two germline ends. CDR1 and CDR2 (germline): MDHEN, SYDVKM. CDR3 length equals 12 residues. CDR3 protein: CATDRLGYGYTF. CDR3 DNA sequence: TGTGCCACCGACAGATTAGGCTATGGCTACACCTTC.

V usage is TRBV30 and J usage is TRBJ2-1, with TRBD2 identical over 13 bases. V lost 0 bases, J lost 9 bases, and 2 bases stayed unmatched. CDR1 is GTSNPN, CDR2 SVGIG, per germline (reference sequence). The CDR3 sequence is 14 residues long. In nucleotides, the CDR3 is TGTGCCTGGAGTGTAAGGACTAGCGGGAGTGAGCAGTTCTTC. Residues: CAWSVRTSGSEQFF.

In this sample, this clone turned up once. The chain joins TRBV5-1 to TRBJ2-1; a weak D match, TRBD2 (7 bases). The CDR3 is 15 amino acids. Trimming pared 1 base from V and 1 base from J, leaving 9 bases between. Per the germline V gene, CDR1 is SGHRS and CDR2 is YFSETQ. The CDR3, as DNA: TGCGCCAGCAGCTTGAGGGGGGGGTCCTACAATGAGCAGTTCTTC. Amino acid sequence: CASSLRGGSYNEQFF.

The gene calls are TRBV14 and TRBJ2-7, with 7 bases lining up with TRBD2. This CDR3 comprises 15 residues. V gave up 1 base and J gave up 3 bases; unmatched junction bases: 6. The germline V gene has CDR1 SGHDN and CDR2 FVKESK. CDR3 nucleotides: TGTGCCAGCAGCCAAGGGGGTGGCGGGGGCTACGAGCAGTACTTC. It specifies CASSQGGGGGYEQYF.

As regards this clone: Relative to the germline gene, one junction end is altered; a read error may explain this. The CDR3 loop reads CASRSASADQEAQYF. DNA for the CDR3: TGTGCCAGCAGGTCCGCTTCGGCCGACCAAGAGGCCCAGTACTTC. The chain is built from TRBV27 and TRBJ2-5; D unclear. The CDR3 spans 15 residues. Germline CDR1 is MNHEY and CDR2 is SMNVEV (reference sequence).

The gene calls are TRBV11-3 and TRBJ1-4; tentative D call: TRBD1 (5 bases). The ends were cut back, 3 bases at V and 7 bases at J, with 12 bases in the middle. The CDR3 covers 14 residues. Germline V gives CDR1 SGHNT, CDR2 YENEEA. DNA of the CDR3: TGTGCCAGCAGCTTCCCGGGGGAAGGTGAAAAACTGTTTTTT. It specifies CASSFPGEGEKLFF.

The chain recombines TRBV5-1 with TRBJ1-4, with 9 positions matching TRBD1. The ends lost 3 bases at V and 8 bases at J; junction bases unmatched: 5. The germline gives CDR1 SGHRS, CDR2 YFSETQ. The CDR3 runs to 14 residues. In DNA form, the CDR3 reads TGCGCCAGCAGCTCGGACAGGGGTTCCGAAAAACTGTTTTTT. This codes for CASSSDRGSEKLFF.

CDR3 DNA: TGTGCCAGCAGCTCCAGGGATGGGGTCGCAGATACGCAGTATTTT. It specifies CASSSRDGVADTQYF. V and J are TRBV5-4 and TRBJ2-3; possible D gene TRBD1, 5 bases. This CDR3 is 15 amino acids long. Germline CDR1 SGHNT, CDR2 YYREEE (reference sequence). V lost 3 bases to trimming and J lost 4 bases, with 15 bases between them.

The V gene is TRBV7-6, the J gene TRBJ1-1, with 8 bases that match TRBD1. In germline, CDR1 is SGHVS, CDR2 FNYEAQ. J gave up 5 bases and V 5 bases, and 7 bases lay outside the gene matches. The CDR3 consists of 14 residues. CDR3 DNA sequence: TGTGCCAGCAGCCTTCGGACAGGGAAAACTGAAGCTTTCTTT. Amino acid sequence: CASSLRTGKTEAFF. Full variable domain (rest looked up from reference TRBV7-6 and TRBJ1-1): GAGVSQSPRYKVTKRGQDVALRCDPISGHVSLYWYRQALGQGPEFLTYFNYEAQQDKSGLPNDRFSAERPEGSISTLTIQRTEQRDSAMYRCASSLRTGKTEAFFGQGTRLTVV.

The rearrangement uses TRBV5-1 and TRBJ1-4, with a possible D match to TRBD1 (5 bases). V dropped 4 bases and J dropped 14 bases, with 18 bases sitting between them. The CDR3 contains 13 residues. Germline assignment: CDR1 SGHRS and CDR2 YFSETQ. CDR3: CASSAVHGDWLFF. Written as DNA, the CDR3 is TGCGCCAGCAGCGCCGTCCACGGGGACTGGCTGTTTTTT.

This clone was seen once. This chain connects TRBV9 to TRBJ2-5; 12 nucleotides agree with TRBD2. CDR1 is SGDLS and CDR2 is YYNGEE in the germline V gene. Losses at the gene ends were 0 bases for V and 2 bases for J; bases not matched to a gene: 5. This CDR3 has 17 amino acids. CDR3 residues: CASSVGGGLAGQETQYF. The CDR3, as DNA: TGTGCCAGCAGCGTAGGTGGGGGACTAGCGGGTCAAGAGACCCAGTACTTC.

This clone was counted between two and nine times. This chain's CDR3 is CASSLQGALNTEAFF. The CDR3 DNA follows: TGCGCCAGCAGCTTACAGGGGGCGTTGAACACTGAAGCTTTCTTT. This chain joins TRBV5-1 and TRBJ1-1, with 9 bases aligning to TRBD1. The CDR3 runs to 15 residues. V shed 2 bases, J shed 0 bases, and the junction held 2 bases outside the gene matches. CDR1 is SGHRS and CDR2 is YFSETQ in the germline V gene.

The chain employs TRBV28 and TRBJ1-3; 7 bases match TRBD1. Germline values: CDR1 MDHEN, CDR2 SYDVKM. CDR3 length: 16 residues. After removal of 5 bases from V and 0 bases from J, the junction contained 7 bases not matched to a gene. CDR3 in DNA: TGTGCCAGCAGTCCTTGGGACAGCGTCTCTGGAAACACCATATATTTT. This sequence encodes CASSPWDSVSGNTIYF. Drawing the rest from reference TRBV28 and TRBJ1-3, the complete variable domain is DVKVTQSSRYLVKRTGEKVFLECVQDMDHENMFWYRQDPGLGLRLIYFSYDVKMKEKGDIPEGYSVSREKKERFSLILESASTNQTSMYLCASSPWDSVSGNTIYFGEGSWLTVV.